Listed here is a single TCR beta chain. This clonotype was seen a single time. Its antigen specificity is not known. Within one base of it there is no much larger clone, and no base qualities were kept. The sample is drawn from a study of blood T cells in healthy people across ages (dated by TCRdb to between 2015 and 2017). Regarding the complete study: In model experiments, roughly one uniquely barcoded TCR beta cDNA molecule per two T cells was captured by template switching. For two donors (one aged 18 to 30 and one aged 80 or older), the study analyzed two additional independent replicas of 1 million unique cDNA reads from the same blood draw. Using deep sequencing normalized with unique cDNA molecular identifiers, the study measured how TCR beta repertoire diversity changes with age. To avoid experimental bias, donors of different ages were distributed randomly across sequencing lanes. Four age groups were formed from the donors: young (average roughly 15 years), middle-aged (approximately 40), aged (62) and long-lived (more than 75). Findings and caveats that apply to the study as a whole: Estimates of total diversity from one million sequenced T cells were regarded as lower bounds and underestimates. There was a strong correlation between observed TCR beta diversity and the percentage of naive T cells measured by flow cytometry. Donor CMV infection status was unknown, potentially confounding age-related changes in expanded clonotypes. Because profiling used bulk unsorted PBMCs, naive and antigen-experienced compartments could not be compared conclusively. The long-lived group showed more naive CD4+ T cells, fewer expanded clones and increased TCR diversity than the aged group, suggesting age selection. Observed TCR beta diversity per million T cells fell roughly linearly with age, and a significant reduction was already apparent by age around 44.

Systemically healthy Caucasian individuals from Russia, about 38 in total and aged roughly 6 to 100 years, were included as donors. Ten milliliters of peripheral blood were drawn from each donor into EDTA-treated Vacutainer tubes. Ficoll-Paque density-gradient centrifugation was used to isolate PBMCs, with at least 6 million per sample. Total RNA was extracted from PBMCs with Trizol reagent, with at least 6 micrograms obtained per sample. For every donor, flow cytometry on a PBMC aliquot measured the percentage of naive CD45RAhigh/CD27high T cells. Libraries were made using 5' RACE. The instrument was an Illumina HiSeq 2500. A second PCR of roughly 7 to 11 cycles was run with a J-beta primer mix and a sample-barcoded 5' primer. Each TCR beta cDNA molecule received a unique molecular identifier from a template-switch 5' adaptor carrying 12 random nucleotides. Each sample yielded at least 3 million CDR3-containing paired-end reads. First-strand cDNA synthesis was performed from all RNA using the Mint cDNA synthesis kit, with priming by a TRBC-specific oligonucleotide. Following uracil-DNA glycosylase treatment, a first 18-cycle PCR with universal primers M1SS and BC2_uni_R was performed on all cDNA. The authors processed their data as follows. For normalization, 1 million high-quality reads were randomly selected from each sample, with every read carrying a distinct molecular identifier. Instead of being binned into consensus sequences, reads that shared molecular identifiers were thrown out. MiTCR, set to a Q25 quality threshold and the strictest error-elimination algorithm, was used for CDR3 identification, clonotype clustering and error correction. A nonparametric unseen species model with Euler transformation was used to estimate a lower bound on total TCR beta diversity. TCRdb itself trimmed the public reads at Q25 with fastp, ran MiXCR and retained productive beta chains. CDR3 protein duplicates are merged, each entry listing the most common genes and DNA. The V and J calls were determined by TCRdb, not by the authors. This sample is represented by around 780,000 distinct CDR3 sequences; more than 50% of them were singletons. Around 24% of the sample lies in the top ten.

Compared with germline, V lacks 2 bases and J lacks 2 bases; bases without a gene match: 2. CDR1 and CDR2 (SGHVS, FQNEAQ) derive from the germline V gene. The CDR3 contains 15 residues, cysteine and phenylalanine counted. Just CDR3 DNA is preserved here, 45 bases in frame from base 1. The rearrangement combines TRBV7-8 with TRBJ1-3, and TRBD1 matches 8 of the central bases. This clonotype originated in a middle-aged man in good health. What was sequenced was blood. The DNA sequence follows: TGTGCCAGCAGCTTACAGGGGGCCACTGGAAACACCATATATTTT. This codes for CASSLQGATGNTIYF. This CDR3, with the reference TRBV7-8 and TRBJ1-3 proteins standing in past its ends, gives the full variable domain GAGVSQSPRYKVAKRGQDVALRCDPISGHVSLFWYQQALGQGPEFLTYFQNEAQLDKSGLPSDRFFAERPEGSVSTLKIQRTQQEDSAVYLCASSLQGATGNTIYFGEGSWLTVV.